This section outlines one TCR beta chain sequence together with its context. The sample is drawn from a study of T cell changes during pregnancy in multiple sclerosis. Generated by immunoSEQ multiplex PCR, the TCRdb table keeps only in-frame clones and is missing some. This table has about 77,000 clones, about 89% appearing once. Germline values: CDR1 MNHNS, CDR2 SASEGT. This CDR3 region has 15 residues. V dropped 1 base and J dropped 3; count of bases not matched to a gene: 4. V is TRBV6-1 and J is TRBJ1-2, with 8 bases matching TRBD1. Sequencing used peripheral blood, obtained before pregnancy. The source is a female donor with multiple sclerosis, enrolled in a pregnancy study. The CDR3: CASSEVTGGDYGYTF. Written as DNA, the CDR3 is TGTGCCAGCAGTGAAGTAACAGGGGGAGACTATGGCTACACCTTC.